This T cell receptor beta chain was captured in a study of neurological immune-mediated disorders. Overall study results and limits: None of the CDR3 amino acid sequences of expanded clones were shared across subjects, and this suggested private repertoires in all groups.

Trimming at V came to 4 bases and at J to 3 bases, leaving 4 bases not matched to a gene. CDR3 length: 14 amino acids. Germline CDR1 and CDR2: DFQATT and SNEGSKA (reference sequence). This clonotype was seen at least ten times. Its cognate antigen is unknown. MiXCR, run by TCRdb on the 5' RACE reads, gives a single entry per CDR3 protein. The profile shows roughly 15,000 distinct CDR3 sequences, approximately 13% of them singletons. The receptor was isolated from a female donor with HTLV-1-associated myelopathy (HAM/TSP). The sequencing input was CD8+ T cells from blood. This rearrangement joins TRBV20-1 to TRBJ2-3, with 10 positions matching TRBD1. The DNA of the CDR3 is TGCAGTGCTAAGACAGGGGGCGAGACAGATACGCAGTATTTT. It yields the protein CSAKTGGETDTQYF.